Shown below are 22 T cell receptor beta chains from a single sample sequenced in a study of CD8 T cells in ankylosing spondylitis. Study observations and caveats: Seemingly distinctive of ankylosing spondylitis blood was a TCR beta motif formed by eight highly homologous variants.

TCRdb re-derived calls from the 5' RACE reads in MiXCR, one entry per CDR3 protein. In the table there are fewer than 550,000 distinct CDR3 sequences, approximately 5.3% of which are singletons. The antigens of these receptors remain unknown. Sequenced material: blood, either unsorted or a sorted T cell fraction (not recorded which). These receptors originate from a male donor with ankylosing spondylitis.

This clonotype turned up a few times. CDR3 sequence: CASSLVSLVSGNTIYF. CDR3 DNA sequence: TGTGCCAGCAGCTTAGTGAGTTTGGTCTCTGGAAACACCATATATTTT. V usage is TRBV7-2 and J usage is TRBJ1-3, with no clear D. CDR3 length equals 16 residues. V lost 1 base to trimming and J lost 0 bases, with 10 bases between them. In germline, CDR1 is SGHTA, CDR2 FQGNSA.

J is TRBJ1-4 and V is TRBV20-1; 8 nucleotides line up with TRBD1. The V segment lost 5 bases and the J segment 4 bases; nucleotides outside the gene matches: 3. The V gene's germline CDR1 is DFQATT and CDR2 SNEGSKA (reference sequence). The CDR3 covers 13 residues. CDR3 loop: CSALTGVNEKLFF. The CDR3 DNA reads as TGCAGTGCTTTGACAGGGGTTAATGAAAAACTGTTTTTT.

For the CDR3, the DNA is TGTGCCAGCAGCTCACGAAACCAACAAGAGACCCAGTACTTC. Translating it yields CASSSRNQQETQYF. The chain employs TRBV7-2 and TRBJ2-5; no clear D. CDR3 length: 14 residues. CDR1 is SGHTA and CDR2 is FQGNSA in the germline V gene. Trimming took off 4 bases at V and 2 bases at J, with 11 bases between the two ends.

This clonotype was found many times. The V call is TRBV4-3, the J call TRBJ2-7; the D call may be TRBD1 or TRBD2 (5 bases each). Germline assignment: CDR1 LGHNA and CDR2 YSLEER. The CDR3 covers 17 residues. V dropped 0 bases and J dropped 1 base, with 16 bases sitting between them. This CDR3 is CASSQELGEWVSYEQYF. As DNA, the CDR3 is TGCGCCAGCAGCCAAGAATTGGGGGAGTGGGTTTCCTACGAGCAGTACTTC.

This clonotype appeared a few times. V and J are TRBV4-1 and TRBJ2-1, with 7 bases that match TRBD2. This CDR3 comprises 13 residues. The germline gives CDR1 MGHRA, CDR2 YSYEKL. V shed 4 bases and J 9 bases; nucleotides not matched to a gene: 6. For the CDR3, the DNA is TGCGCCAGCAGCCGAGTCAGGGAGGGTGAGCAGTTCTTC. This translates into CASSRVREGEQFF.

This clonotype showed up many times. This chain joins TRBV29-1 and TRBJ2-2, with D possibly TRBD1 on 6 matching bases. Germline CDR1 SQVTM, CDR2 ANQGSEA. This CDR3 spans 14 amino acids. Trimming cost V 6 bases and J 2 bases, with 13 bases left between them. Written as DNA, the CDR3 is TGCAGCGTAATACAGGGCCACAACACCGGGGAGCTGTTTTTT. Amino acid sequence: CSVIQGHNTGELFF.

The chain has TRBV6-2 or TRBV6-3 and TRBJ2-7, with D unclear. The V and J ends lost 5 bases and 3 bases respectively, with 14 bases between them. This CDR3 region has 14 residues. Germline CDR1 and CDR2: MNHEY and SVGEGT. The CDR3 here is CASSTPPVIYEQYF. CDR3 bases: TGTGCCAGCAGTACCCCCCCAGTGATCTACGAGCAGTACTTC.

This clonotype was recorded many times. The chain uses TRBV10-3 and TRBJ2-1, with D perhaps matching TRBD1 (5 bases). CDR3 length: 16 amino acids. Germline V gene lookup returns CDR1 ENHRY and CDR2 SYGVKD. V dropped 6 bases and J dropped 5 bases, with 20 bases sitting between them. CDR3 loop: CAISQGPYQGNNEQFF. The CDR3 bases are TGTGCCATCAGCCAGGGTCCATATCAAGGAAACAATGAGCAGTTCTTC.

V and J are TRBV18 and TRBJ1-2; no definite D call. The V end was cut by 4 bases, the J end by 4 bases, with 10 bases between. This CDR3 is 13 amino acids long. Per germline, CDR1 KGHSH and CDR2 LQKENI. The CDR3 bases are TGTGCCAGCTCACGAGAATATCCCTATGGCTACACCTTC. Amino acids: CASSREYPYGYTF.

This clonotype was detected only once. V is TRBV5-1 and J is TRBJ2-7, with 9 bases matching TRBD2. Germline V gene sequence: CDR1 SGHRS, CDR2 YFSETQ. The junction had 7 bases not matched to a gene; V was cut back by 6 bases and J by 3 bases. CDR3 size: 14 residues. The CDR3 sequence: CASILGLASYEQYF. The CDR3 coding sequence is TGCGCCAGCATCTTAGGACTAGCGAGCTACGAGCAGTACTTC.

There are many counts of this clonotype. This sequence joins TRBV7-2 and TRBJ2-1; D gene uncertain. The V gene lost 5 bases and the J gene lost 2 bases, with 10 bases spanning the gap. This CDR3 contains 14 residues. Germline V lookup: CDR1 SGHTA, CDR2 FQGNSA. The CDR3 sequence: CASSPGRAYNEQFF. CDR3 bases: TGTGCCAGCAGCCCCGGAAGGGCCTACAATGAGCAGTTCTTC.

This clonotype was observed at least ten times. The J gene is TRBJ1-1, the V gene TRBV6-5; the match to TRBD1 covers 7 bases. Germline loops: CDR1 MNHEY, CDR2 SVGAGI. Trimming cost V 0 bases and J 11 bases; bases outside gene matches: 9. The length of the CDR3 is 14 residues. The CDR3 region has the DNA TGTGCCAGCAGTTACTCGCCGCTGACAGGGCGTGCTTTCTTT. Residues: CASSYSPLTGRAFF.

The chain is built from TRBV2 and TRBJ2-2; TRBD1 might be the D (5 bases). From germline, CDR1 is SNHLY and CDR2 FYNNEI. The CDR3 spans 14 residues. The V end was cut by 3 bases, the J end by 7 bases, with 12 bases between. CDR3 bases: TGTGCCAGCAGTGAGTTTCAGGGAATCGGGGAGCTGTTTTTT. Encoded protein: CASSEFQGIGELFF.

This clonotype came up many times. The chain uses TRBV21-1 and TRBJ2-3; the table's D call TRBD2 went unverified against the DNA. TRBV21-1 is described as a pseudogene. This CDR3 has 18 residues. In nucleotides, the CDR3 is TGTGCCAGCAGCAAAGTGTCAGCTAGCGGGGGGGCAAGAGATACGCAGTATTTT. Translated: CASSKVSASGGARDTQYF.

Here the CDR3 reads CASCKAGSTNEQYF. In DNA form, the CDR3 reads TGTGCCAGCTGTAAAGCGGGAAGTACGAACGAGCAGTACTTC. This chain links TRBV12-3 or TRBV12-4 with TRBJ2-7; TRBD2 aligns across 7 bases. V gave up 8 bases and J gave up 5 bases; unmatched junction bases: 12. The CDR3 totals 14 residues.

The V call is TRBV4-3, the J call TRBJ1-2; D gene uncertain. The germline V and J ends were trimmed by 3 bases and 2 bases, with 10 bases remaining between them. The CDR3 consists of 14 residues. Germline-derived CDR1 and CDR2 are LGHNA and YSLEER. CDR3 nucleotide sequence: TGCGCCAGCAGCCATACCTACGGGAACTATGGCTACACCTTC. This encodes CASSHTYGNYGYTF.

This clonotype has a handful of counts. V gene TRBV3-1 combines with J gene TRBJ2-1; 16 nucleotides line up with TRBD2. The V and J ends lost 4 bases and 13 bases, in that order; junction bases with no gene match: 7. The CDR3 extends over 15 amino acids. Germline assignment: CDR1 LGHDT and CDR2 YNNKEL (reference sequence). CDR3 sequence reads: CASSPPGLAGGYQFF. Written as DNA, the CDR3 is TGTGCCAGCAGCCCCCCGGGACTAGCGGGGGGGTATCAGTTCTTC.

This clonotype showed up many times. This rearrangement joins TRBV7-2 to TRBJ2-7; no definite D call. The CDR3 covers 13 residues. In germline, CDR1 is SGHTA, CDR2 FQGNSA. V dropped 1 base and J dropped 7 bases, with 11 bases sitting between them. CDR3 sequence: CASSLGPNWEQYF. The CDR3 DNA is TGTGCCAGCAGCTTAGGGCCAAACTGGGAGCAGTACTTC.

This clonotype was counted a few times. The genes are TRBV9 and TRBJ2-3; TRBD2 matches at 9 bases. After removal of 2 bases from V and 2 bases from J, the junction contained 6 bases not matched to a gene. Germline V gene sequence: CDR1 SGDLS, CDR2 YYNGEE. CDR3 size: 16 residues. The CDR3 is CASSVLAGAYTDTQYF. The CDR3 nucleotides are TGTGCCAGCAGCGTCTTAGCGGGGGCCTACACAGATACGCAGTATTTT.

At least ten counts were recorded for this clonotype. The rearrangement links TRBV12-3 or TRBV12-4 to TRBJ2-3, with D unresolved. V was pared by 5 bases and J by 2 bases, with 11 bases between. This CDR3 region has 14 residues. Here the CDR3 reads CASSNSPLTDTQYF. CDR3 in DNA: TGTGCCAGCAGTAATAGCCCCCTCACAGATACGCAGTATTTT.

This clonotype was observed a few times. The rearrangement links TRBV6-1 to TRBJ2-7; possible D gene TRBD1, 6 bases. Trimming removed 6 bases at V and 2 bases at J, with 14 bases between. This CDR3 has 14 amino acids. CDR1 MNHNS and CDR2 SASEGT come from the germline V gene. The CDR3 protein is CASSKGHWAYEQYF. Here the CDR3 DNA reads TGTGCCAGCAGCAAGGGACATTGGGCCTACGAGCAGTACTTC.

The V call is TRBV11-2, the J call TRBJ2-5; D could derive from TRBD1 or TRBD2 (7 bases each). The germline gives CDR1 SGHAT, CDR2 FQNNGV. Trimming pared 5 bases from V and 5 bases from J, leaving 15 bases between. This CDR3 is built from 14 residues. The CDR3 loop is CASSQGGARETQYF. Written as DNA, the CDR3 is TGTGCCAGCAGCCAGGGGGGGGCCCGTGAGACCCAGTACTTC.